The sequence of this TCR beta chain was determined in a study of blood T cells in healthy people across ages. Study-level results: The fall in TCR beta diversity per million T cells was roughly linear with age.

On this clonotype: The antigen is unknown.

No fewer than 7 million PBMCs went into each sample. For the second PCR, which ran for about 7 to 11 cycles, a sample-barcoded 5' primer and a J-beta primer mix were used. TCRdb passed the 5' RACE reads through MiXCR, listing each CDR3 protein once. The sample carries roughly 800,000 distinct CDR3 sequences, approximately 25% recorded once. Germline lookup yields CDR1 MNHEY and CDR2 SMNVEV (reference sequence). This CDR3 has 12 residues. Trimming removed 4 bases from V and 4 bases from J, with 8 bases in between. This sample was also put to use in a study of T cells of mothers and their children.

The sequence was obtained from a boy between 10 and 17 years old in good health. The sequencing sample was made of blood. The chain links TRBV27 to TRBJ2-7; D ambiguous. CDR3 region: CASSSTLYEQYF. CDR3 nucleotide sequence: TGTGCCAGCAGTTCGACTCTTTACGAGCAGTACTTC.